This T cell receptor (beta chain) was identified in a study of blood T cell repertoires in COVID-19. The CDR3 extends over 16 amino acids. Germline V gives CDR1 SGHVS, CDR2 FNYEAQ. V lost 5 bases and J lost 1; bases outside the gene matches: 8. The assay was immunoSEQ multiplex PCR, and TCRdb's table has in-frame clones only and misses some. The top ten clones hold 10% of a sample with over 350,000 clones, around 87% of them seen once. V gene TRBV7-6 combines with J gene TRBJ2-7, with TRBD1 identical over 10 bases. Source material: PBMCs or T cells enriched from blood (not recorded which). The origin of this receptor is a woman between 50 and 59 years old who had recovered from COVID-19. As DNA, the CDR3 is TGTGCCAGCAGCCGTGCCCCGGGACAGGGGTCCTACGAGCAGTACTTC. This translates into CASSRAPGQGSYEQYF.